The text below deals with one T cell receptor beta chain. Its antigen is currently not known. No base-level quality is on record; no much larger clone is a single base apart. This entry comes from a study of CD8 T cells in acute hepatitis C reinfection (TCRdb year 2021). About the study as a whole: The TCRbeta repertoire of CD8+ T cells specific for the HCV NS3-1073 epitope was profiled during acute infection and after viral clearance. A handful of spontaneous resolvers provided paired acute and follow-up samples. Beyond this particular receptor, the publication reports: All groups preferentially used the TRBV04 and TRBV06 gene families, and overrepresentation in the naive pool did not explain this preferential usage. CDR3 sequences shared with other epitopes were rarely observed, and exact matching may have been limited by differing sequencing approaches. The NS3-1073 specific repertoires were highly diverse, and diversity did not differ significantly among acute resolver, follow-up resolver and acute chronic samples. Because bulk sequencing covered only the TCRbeta chain, the alphabeta pairing of the public clonotypes could not be determined. Some 13 public clonotypes were identified irrespective of outcome, and one of the public clonotypes used V04-02/J02-02. Chronically infected subjects had no follow-up repertoires because NS3-1073 specific cells were too rare to sort.

Genomic DNA was extracted from FACS-sorted cells, and TCRbeta chain sequencing was performed through the commercial immunoSEQ service. From the authors' description of their analysis: The repertoire data were analyzed using ImmunoSEQ Analyzer software v3.0 and R v3.5.1. Only productive rearrangements were analyzed, because sequences with stop codons or out-of-frame rearrangements were removed. The sequencing provider supplied the metrics for Simpson diversity, Shannon entropy, CDR3 length and nucleotide addition. Based on frequency, clonotypes were placed into dominant, sub-dominant, low or lowest abundance groups, and clonotypes under 0.1% were left out of most analyses. A CDR3 amino acid clonotype was called public when found in at least two subjects at a cumulative frequency of at least 0.5%. TCRdb stores this immuneACCESS table with in-frame sequences only. Part of the clones is absent; in the studies checked, under half of the shortfall reflects unresolved V genes, and no reason is known for the rest. V, J and clone size were drawn from that table, and D and trimming were deduced from the DNA. In this sample the table shows around 36,000 clones, roughly 85% of which occur a single time. The ten largest clones represent approximately 11% of the sample.

The CDR3 has 15 amino acids, counting the end cysteine and phenylalanine. CDR3 DNA is the only sequence kept; it has 45 bases, read in frame from the first base. V ends up 3 bases short and J 8 bases short, with an unmatched junction base count of 9. The germline V gene supplies CDR1 MDHEN and CDR2 SYDVKM. The sample's time point, from its label and the paper: naive CD8 control sorted from an acute-time-point sample. Enrolled in the Montreal Hepatitis C Cohort (HEPCO) in Canada, the donors were people who inject drugs, and these donors were followed every 3 months. A positive HCV RNA or antibody test that followed a negative test within the previous 24 weeks was the definition used for acute primary HCV infection. Antibodies against CD3, CD8 and CD45RO were used for surface staining, and dead cells were excluded with an aqua fixable dye. The cohort included roughly eight spontaneous resolvers, defined as subjects with HCV RNA clearance within 24 weeks. Negative selection by means of the MACS CD8+ T cell Isolation Kit yielded CD8+ T cells from peripheral blood mononuclear cells recovered from cryopreservation by thawing. Sorting of the cells was done on a BD FACSAria II cell sorter.

The rearranged segments are TRBV28 and TRBJ1-4; 7 central nucleotides agree with TRBD1. Sequences were obtained from naive CD8+ T cells from PBMCs. The sample's cell subset or site label is to be understood as: sorted total naive CD45RO-negative CD8+ T cells. The receptor's source is a woman between 18 and 30 years old who spontaneously cleared hepatitis C infection. The CDR3 protein: CASSFEQGWLEKLFF. The DNA is TGTGCCAGCAGTTTCGAACAGGGGTGGTTAGAAAAACTGTTTTTT.